This TCR beta chain was retrieved from a study of molecular identifiers for immune sequencing clone quantification. With listed TCR primers and previously described methods, bulk TCR libraries were prepared. TCRdb passed the PCR reads through MiXCR, listing each CDR3 protein once. The sample consists of some 590,000 distinct CDR3 sequences, roughly 23% of them appearing once. Input for naive CD8 libraries was roughly 19,000 to 1,100,000 sorted cells; the RNA fraction used was 10%, 30% or 50%. Ten or more counts support this clonotype. The V end was cut by 0 bases, the J end by 6 bases, with 8 bases between. CDR1 and CDR2 from the germline V gene are MNHNY and SVGAGI (reference sequence). The CDR3 has 13 amino acids.

Specimen: naive CD8+ T cells from blood, with Jurkat cell RNA spiked in. Subset meaning: FACS-sorted CD8+CD4-CCR7+CD45RA+ naive T cells. The chain uses TRBV6-6 and TRBJ1-1, with D possibly matching TRBD1 (6 bases). The source is a human donor in good health. Some libraries in this study had Jurkat cell RNA spiked in. CDR3 nucleotides: TGTGCCAGCAGTTACTCGGGGGGCGCTGAAGCTTTCTTT. Protein sequence: CASSYSGGAEAFF.